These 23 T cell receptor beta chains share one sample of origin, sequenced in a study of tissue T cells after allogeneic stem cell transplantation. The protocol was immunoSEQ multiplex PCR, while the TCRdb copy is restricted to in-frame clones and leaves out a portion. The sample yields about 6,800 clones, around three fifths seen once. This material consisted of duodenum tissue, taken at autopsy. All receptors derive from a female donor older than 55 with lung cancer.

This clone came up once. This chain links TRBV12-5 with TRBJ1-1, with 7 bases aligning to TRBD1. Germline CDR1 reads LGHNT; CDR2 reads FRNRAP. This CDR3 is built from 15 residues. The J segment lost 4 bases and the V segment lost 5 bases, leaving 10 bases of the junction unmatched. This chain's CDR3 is CASGVTGEWGTEAFF. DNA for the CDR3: TGTGCTAGTGGTGTAACAGGGGAATGGGGCACTGAAGCTTTCTTT.

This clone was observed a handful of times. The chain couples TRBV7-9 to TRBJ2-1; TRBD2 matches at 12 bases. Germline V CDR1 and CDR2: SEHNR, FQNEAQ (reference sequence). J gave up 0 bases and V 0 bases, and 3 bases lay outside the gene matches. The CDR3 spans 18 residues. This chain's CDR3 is CASSLAPGLAGSYNEQFF. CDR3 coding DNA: TGTGCCAGCAGCTTAGCCCCGGGACTAGCGGGCTCCTACAATGAGCAGTTCTTC.

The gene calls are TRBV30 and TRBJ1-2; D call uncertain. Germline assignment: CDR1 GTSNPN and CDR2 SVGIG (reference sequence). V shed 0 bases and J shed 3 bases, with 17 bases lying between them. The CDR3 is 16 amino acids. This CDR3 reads CAWSVPVRSRDYGYTF. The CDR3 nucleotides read TGTGCCTGGAGTGTACCAGTGAGGAGCCGGGACTATGGCTACACCTTC.

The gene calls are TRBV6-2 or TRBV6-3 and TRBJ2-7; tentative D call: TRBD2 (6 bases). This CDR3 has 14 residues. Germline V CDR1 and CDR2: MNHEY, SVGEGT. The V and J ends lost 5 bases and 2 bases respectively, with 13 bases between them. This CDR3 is CASSRGLGTYEQYF. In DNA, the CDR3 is TGTGCCAGCAGTCGGGGACTCGGCACCTACGAGCAGTACTTC.

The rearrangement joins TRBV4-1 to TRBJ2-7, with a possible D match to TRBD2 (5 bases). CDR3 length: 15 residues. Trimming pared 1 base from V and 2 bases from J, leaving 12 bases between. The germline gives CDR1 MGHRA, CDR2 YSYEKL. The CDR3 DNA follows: TGCGCCAGCAGCCAAGCTGTGCGGGCTCCCTACGAGCAGTACTTC. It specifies CASSQAVRAPYEQYF.

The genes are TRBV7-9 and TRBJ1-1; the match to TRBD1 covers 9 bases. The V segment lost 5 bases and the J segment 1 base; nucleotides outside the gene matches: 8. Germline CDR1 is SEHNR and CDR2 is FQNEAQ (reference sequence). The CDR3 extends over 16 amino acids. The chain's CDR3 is CASSGRPGQGNTEAFF. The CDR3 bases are TGTGCCAGCAGCGGGCGTCCGGGACAGGGGAACACTGAAGCTTTCTTT.

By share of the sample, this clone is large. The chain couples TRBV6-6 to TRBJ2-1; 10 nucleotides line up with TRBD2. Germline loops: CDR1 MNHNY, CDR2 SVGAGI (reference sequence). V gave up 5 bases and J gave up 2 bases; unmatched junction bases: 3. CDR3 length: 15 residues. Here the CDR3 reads CASSQLAGTYNEQFF. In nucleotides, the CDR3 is TGTGCCAGCAGTCAACTAGCGGGGACCTACAATGAGCAGTTCTTC.

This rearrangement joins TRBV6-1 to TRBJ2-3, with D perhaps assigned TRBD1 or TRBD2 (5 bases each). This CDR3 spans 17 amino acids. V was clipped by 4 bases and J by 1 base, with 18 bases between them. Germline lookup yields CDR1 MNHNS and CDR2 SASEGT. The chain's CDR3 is CASSAKGKRSRTDTQYF. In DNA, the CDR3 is TGTGCCAGCAGTGCCAAGGGGAAGCGGAGCCGCACAGATACGCAGTATTTT.

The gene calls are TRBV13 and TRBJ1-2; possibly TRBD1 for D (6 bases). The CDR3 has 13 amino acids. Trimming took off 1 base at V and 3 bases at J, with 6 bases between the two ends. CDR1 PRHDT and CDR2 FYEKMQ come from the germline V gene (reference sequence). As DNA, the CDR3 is TGTGCCAGCAGCTTAGCAGGGGACTATGGCTACACCTTC. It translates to CASSLAGDYGYTF.

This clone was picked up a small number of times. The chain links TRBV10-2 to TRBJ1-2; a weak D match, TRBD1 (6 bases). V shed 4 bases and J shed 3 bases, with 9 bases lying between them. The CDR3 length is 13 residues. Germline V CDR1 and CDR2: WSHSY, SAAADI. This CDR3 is CASSGSGDYGYTF. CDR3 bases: TGCGCCAGCAGTGGCTCAGGGGACTATGGCTACACCTTC.

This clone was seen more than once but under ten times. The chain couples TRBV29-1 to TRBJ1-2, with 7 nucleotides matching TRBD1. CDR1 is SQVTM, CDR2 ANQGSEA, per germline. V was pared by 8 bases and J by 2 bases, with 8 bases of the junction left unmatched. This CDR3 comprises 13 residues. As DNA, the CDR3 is TGCAGCACCTACAGGGGTGGAAACTATGGCTACACCTTC. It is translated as CSTYRGGNYGYTF. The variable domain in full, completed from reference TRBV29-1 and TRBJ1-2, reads SAVISQKPSRDICQRGTSLTIQCQVDSQVTMMFWYRQQPGQSLTLIATANQGSEATYESGFVIDKFPISRPNLTFSTLTVSNMSPEDSSIYLCSTYRGGNYGYTFGSGTRLTVV.

CDR3 sequence reads: CASSSVRQRGGHNEQFF. CDR3 in DNA: TGTGCCAGCTCGTCGGTTCGACAGCGGGGGGGCCACAATGAGCAGTTCTTC. The chain has TRBV18 and TRBJ2-1, with 10 bases aligning to TRBD2. CDR3 length: 17 residues. Germline values: CDR1 KGHSH, CDR2 LQKENI. V trimming: 6 bases; J trimming: 5 bases; junction bases outside the gene matches: 13.

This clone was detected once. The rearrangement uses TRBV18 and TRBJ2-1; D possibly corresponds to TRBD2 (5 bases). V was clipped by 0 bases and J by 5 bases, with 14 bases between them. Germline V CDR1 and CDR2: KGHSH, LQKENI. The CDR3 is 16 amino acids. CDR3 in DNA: TGTGCCAGCTCACCACCGGTATTAGGAGCGGACAATGAGCAGTTCTTC. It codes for CASSPPVLGADNEQFF.

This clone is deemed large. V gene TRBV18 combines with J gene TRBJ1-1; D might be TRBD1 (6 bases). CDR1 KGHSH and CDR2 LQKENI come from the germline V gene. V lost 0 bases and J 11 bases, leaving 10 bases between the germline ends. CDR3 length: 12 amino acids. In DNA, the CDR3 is TGTGCCAGCTCACCACCGGGGGGCTCGGCTTTCTTT. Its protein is CASSPPGGSAFF.

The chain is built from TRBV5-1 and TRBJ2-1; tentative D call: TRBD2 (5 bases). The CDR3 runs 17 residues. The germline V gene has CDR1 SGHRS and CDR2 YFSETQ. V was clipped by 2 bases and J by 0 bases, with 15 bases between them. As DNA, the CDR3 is TGCGCCAGCAGCTTAGGGCTAGCCAAAAGCTCCTACAATGAGCAGTTCTTC. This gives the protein CASSLGLAKSSYNEQFF.

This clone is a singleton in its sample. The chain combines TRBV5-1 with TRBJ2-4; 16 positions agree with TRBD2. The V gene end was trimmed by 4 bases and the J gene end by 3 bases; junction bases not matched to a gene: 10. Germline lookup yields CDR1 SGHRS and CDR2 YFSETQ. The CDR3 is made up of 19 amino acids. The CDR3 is CASSPNPGLAGGDKNIQYF. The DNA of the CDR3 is TGCGCCAGCAGCCCGAACCCGGGACTAGCGGGAGGGGACAAAAACATTCAGTACTTC.

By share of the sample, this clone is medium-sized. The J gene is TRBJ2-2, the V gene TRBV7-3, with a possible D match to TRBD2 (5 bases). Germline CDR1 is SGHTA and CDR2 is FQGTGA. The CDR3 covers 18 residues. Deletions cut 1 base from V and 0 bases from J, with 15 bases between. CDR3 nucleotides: TGTGCCAGCAGCTTAATATCCCGGATCGGGACGAACACCGGGGAGCTGTTTTTT. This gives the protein CASSLISRIGTNTGELFF.

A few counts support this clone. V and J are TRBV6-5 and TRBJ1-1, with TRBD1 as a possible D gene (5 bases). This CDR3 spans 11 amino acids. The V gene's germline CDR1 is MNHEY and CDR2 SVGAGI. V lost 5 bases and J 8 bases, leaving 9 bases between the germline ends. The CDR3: CASSTRQEAFF. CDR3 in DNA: TGTGCCAGCAGTACCCGACAGGAAGCTTTCTTT.

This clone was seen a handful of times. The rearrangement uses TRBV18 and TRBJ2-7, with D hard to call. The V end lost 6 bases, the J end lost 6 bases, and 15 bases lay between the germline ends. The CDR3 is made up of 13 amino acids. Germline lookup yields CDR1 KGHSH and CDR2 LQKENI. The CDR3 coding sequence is TGTGCCAGCTCGCCTACCTCTACTGGCGAGCAGTACTTC. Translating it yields CASSPTSTGEQYF.

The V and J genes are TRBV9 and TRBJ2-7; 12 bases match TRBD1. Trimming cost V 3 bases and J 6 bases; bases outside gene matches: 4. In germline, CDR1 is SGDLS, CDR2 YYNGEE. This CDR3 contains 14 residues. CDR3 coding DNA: TGTGCCAGCAGCGCGGGACAGGGGGCTAGCGAGCAGTACTTC. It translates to CASSAGQGASEQYF.

The CDR3 protein is CASSLREGATGNTIYF. CDR3 sequence (DNA): TGTGCCAGCAGCTTGAGGGAGGGGGCGACTGGAAACACCATATATTTT. The chain recombines TRBV5-5 with TRBJ1-3, with TRBD1 identical over 7 bases. V shed 1 base and J 2 bases; nucleotides not matched to a gene: 6. Germline loops: CDR1 SGHKS, CDR2 YYEKEE (reference sequence). The CDR3 consists of 16 residues.

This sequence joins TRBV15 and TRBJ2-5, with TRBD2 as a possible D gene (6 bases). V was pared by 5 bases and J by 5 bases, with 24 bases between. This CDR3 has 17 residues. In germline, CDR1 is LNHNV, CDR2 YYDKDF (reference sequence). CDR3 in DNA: TGTGCCACCAGCGGAAGAAGGGGCGGGATCGTTAGGGAGACCCAGTACTTC. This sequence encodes CATSGRRGGIVRETQYF.

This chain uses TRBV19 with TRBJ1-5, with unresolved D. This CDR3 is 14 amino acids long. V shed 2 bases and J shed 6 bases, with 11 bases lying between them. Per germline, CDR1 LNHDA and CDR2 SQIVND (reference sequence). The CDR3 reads CASSILASTQPQHF. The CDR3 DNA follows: TGTGCCAGTAGTATACTGGCATCCACTCAGCCCCAGCATTTT.